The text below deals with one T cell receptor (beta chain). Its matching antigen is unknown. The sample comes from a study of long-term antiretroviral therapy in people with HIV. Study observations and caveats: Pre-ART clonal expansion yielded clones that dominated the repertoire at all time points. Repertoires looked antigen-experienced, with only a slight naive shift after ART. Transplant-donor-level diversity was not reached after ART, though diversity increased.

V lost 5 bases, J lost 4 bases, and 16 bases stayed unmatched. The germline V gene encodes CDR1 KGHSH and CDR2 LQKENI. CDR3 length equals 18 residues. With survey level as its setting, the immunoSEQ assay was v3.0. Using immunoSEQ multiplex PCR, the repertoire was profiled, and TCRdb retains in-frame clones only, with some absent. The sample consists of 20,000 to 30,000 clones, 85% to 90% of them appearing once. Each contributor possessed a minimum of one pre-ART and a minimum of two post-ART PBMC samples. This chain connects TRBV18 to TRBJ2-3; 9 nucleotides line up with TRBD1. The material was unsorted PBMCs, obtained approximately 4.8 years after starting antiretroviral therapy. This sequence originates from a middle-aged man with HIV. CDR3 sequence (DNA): TGTGCCAGCTCAACCTTATCTCCGGGACAGGGAGTTCCAGATACGCAGTATTTT. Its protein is CASSTLSPGQGVPDTQYF.